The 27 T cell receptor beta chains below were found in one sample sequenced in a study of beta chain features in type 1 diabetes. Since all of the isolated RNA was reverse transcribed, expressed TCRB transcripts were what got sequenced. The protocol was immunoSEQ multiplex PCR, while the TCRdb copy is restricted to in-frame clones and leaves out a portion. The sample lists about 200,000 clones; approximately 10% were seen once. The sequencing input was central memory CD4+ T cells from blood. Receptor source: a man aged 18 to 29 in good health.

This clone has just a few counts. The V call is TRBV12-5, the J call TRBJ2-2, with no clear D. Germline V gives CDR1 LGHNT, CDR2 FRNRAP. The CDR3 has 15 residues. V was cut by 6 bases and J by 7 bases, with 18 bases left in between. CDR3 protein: CASGGPPSISGELFF. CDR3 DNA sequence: TGTGCTAGTGGCGGGCCTCCGTCAATCAGCGGGGAGCTGTTTTTT.

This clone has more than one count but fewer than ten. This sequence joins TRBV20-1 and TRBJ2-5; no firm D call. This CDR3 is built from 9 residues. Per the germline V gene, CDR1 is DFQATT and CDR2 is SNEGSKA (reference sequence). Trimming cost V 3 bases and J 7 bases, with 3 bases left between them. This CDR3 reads CSASVTQYF. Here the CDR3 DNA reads TGCAGTGCTAGTGTGACCCAGTACTTC.

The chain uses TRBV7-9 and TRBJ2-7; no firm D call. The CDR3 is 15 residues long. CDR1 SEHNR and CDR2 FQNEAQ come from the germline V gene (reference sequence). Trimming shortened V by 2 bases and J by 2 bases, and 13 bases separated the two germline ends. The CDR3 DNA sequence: TGTGCCAGCAGCTTAAGCCAGGCCAATCCCTACGAGCAGTACTTC. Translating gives CASSLSQANPYEQYF.

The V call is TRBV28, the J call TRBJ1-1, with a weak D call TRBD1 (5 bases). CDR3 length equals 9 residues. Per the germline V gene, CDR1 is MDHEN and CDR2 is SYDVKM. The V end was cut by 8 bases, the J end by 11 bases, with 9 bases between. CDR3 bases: TGTGCCAGCGGCAAGGGGGCTTTCTTT. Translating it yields CASGKGAFF.

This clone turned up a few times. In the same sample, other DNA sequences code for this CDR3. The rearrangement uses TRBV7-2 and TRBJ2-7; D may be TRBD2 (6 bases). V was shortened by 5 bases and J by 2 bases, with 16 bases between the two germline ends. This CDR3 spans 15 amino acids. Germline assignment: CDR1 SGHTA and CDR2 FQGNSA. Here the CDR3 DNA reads TGTGCCAGCAGCGTAACAGCGGGTCGAACCTACGAGCAGTACTTC. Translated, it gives CASSVTAGRTYEQYF.

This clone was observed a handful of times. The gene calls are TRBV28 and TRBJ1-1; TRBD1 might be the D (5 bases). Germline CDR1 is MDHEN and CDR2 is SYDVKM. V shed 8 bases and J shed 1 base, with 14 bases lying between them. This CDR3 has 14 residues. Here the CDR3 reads CASRGHQRNTEAFF. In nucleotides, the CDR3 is TGTGCCAGCCGGGGCCATCAGCGGAACACTGAAGCTTTCTTT.

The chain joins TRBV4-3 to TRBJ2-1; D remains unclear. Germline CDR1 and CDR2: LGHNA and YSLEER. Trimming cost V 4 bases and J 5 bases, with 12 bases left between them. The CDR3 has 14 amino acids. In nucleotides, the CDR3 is TGCGCCAGCAGCCGGTATAGGGTGGACAATGAGCAGTTCTTC. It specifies CASSRYRVDNEQFF.

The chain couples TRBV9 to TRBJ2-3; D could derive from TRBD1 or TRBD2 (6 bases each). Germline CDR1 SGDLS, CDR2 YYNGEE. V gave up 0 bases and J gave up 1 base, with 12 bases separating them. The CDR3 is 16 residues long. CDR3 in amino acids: CASSVAEGGGTDTQYF. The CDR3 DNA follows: TGTGCCAGCAGCGTAGCTGAGGGGGGAGGCACAGATACGCAGTATTTT.

The CDR3 region is CASSSAGTSGTTVRNTQYF. DNA for the CDR3: TGCGCCAGCAGCTCCGCCGGGACTAGCGGGACCACCGTTAGGAATACGCAGTATTTT. V gene TRBV5-1 combines with J gene TRBJ2-3; 13 bases agree with TRBD2. The CDR3 is 19 amino acids. Germline CDR1 and CDR2: SGHRS and YFSETQ. The V gene end was trimmed by 3 bases and the J gene end by 7 bases; junction bases not matched to a gene: 17.

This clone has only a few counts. The CDR3 loop reads CASSSLLAGGDNEQFF. CDR3 bases: TGTGCCAGCAGTTCCCTCCTAGCGGGAGGAGATAATGAGCAGTTCTTC. J is TRBJ2-1 and V is TRBV28; TRBD2 matches at 11 bases. V was pared by 4 bases and J by 7 bases, with 9 bases of the junction left unmatched. CDR1 is MDHEN, CDR2 SYDVKM, per germline. This CDR3 is 16 amino acids long.

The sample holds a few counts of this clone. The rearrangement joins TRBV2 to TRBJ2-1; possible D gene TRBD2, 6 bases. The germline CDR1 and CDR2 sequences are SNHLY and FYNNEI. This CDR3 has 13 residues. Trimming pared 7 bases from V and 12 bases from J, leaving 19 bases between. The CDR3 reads CASTPGLYLGQFF. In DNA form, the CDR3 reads TGTGCCAGCACCCCGGGACTGTACCTTGGGCAGTTCTTC.

As DNA, the CDR3 is TGCGCCAGCAGCTTGGGGGACAGGTTCACAGATACGCAGTATTTT. Translated: CASSLGDRFTDTQYF. The rearrangement links TRBV5-1 to TRBJ2-3; TRBD1 agrees at 8 bases. V dropped 0 bases and J dropped 2; count of bases not matched to a gene: 2. The germline V gene has CDR1 SGHRS and CDR2 YFSETQ. The CDR3 totals 15 residues.

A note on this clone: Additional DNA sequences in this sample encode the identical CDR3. The CDR3 reads CASSFLAGASYNEQFF. In nucleotides, the CDR3 is TGCGCCAGCAGCTTCCTAGCGGGAGCGTCCTACAATGAGCAGTTCTTC. The rearrangement links TRBV5-1 to TRBJ2-1; 10 nucleotides match TRBD2. This CDR3 comprises 16 residues. Germline CDR1 and CDR2: SGHRS and YFSETQ. Trimming took 2 bases from V and 1 from J; bases not matched to a gene: 3.

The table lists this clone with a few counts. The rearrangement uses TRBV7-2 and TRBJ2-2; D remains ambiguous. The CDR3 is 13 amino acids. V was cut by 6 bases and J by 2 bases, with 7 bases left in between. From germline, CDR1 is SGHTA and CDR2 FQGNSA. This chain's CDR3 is CASSVPNTGELFF. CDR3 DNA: TGTGCCAGCAGTGTCCCTAACACCGGGGAGCTGTTTTTT.

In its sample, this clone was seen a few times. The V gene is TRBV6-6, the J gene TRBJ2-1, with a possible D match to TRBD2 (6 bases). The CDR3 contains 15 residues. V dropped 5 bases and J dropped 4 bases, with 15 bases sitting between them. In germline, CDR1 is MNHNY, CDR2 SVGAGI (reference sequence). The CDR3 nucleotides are TGTGCCAGCAGTCTCCTAGCGTTATCATACAATGAGCAGTTCTTC. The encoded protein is CASSLLALSYNEQFF.

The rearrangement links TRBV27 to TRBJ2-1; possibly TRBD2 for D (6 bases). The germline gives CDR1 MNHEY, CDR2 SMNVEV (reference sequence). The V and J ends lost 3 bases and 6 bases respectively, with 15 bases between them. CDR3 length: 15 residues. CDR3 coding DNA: TGTGCCAGCAGTTTGGTCGGACTACTCCCCAATGAGCAGTTCTTC. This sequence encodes CASSLVGLLPNEQFF.

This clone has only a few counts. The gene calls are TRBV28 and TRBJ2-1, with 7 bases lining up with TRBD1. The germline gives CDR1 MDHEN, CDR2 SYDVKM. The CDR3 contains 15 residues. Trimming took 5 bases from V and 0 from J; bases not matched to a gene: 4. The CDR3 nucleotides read TGTGCCAGCAGTCTAGGACAGGTCTCCTACAATGAGCAGTTCTTC. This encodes CASSLGQVSYNEQFF.

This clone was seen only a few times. The CDR3 is CASYDRRTEAFF. Here the CDR3 DNA reads TGCGCCAGCTATGACAGAAGGACTGAAGCTTTCTTT. The chain has TRBV10-2 and TRBJ1-1; D may be TRBD1 (5 bases). The CDR3 loop spans 12 amino acids. Trimming cost V 8 bases and J 5 bases, with 12 bases left between them. Germline V gene lookup returns CDR1 WSHSY and CDR2 SAAADI.

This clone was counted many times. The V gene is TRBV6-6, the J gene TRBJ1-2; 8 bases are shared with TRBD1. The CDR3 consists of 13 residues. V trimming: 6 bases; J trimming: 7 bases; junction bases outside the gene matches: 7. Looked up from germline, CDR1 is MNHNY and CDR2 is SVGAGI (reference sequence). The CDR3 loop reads CASRSDRGGGYTF. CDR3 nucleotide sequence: TGTGCCAGCAGGTCCGACAGGGGAGGTGGCTACACCTTC.

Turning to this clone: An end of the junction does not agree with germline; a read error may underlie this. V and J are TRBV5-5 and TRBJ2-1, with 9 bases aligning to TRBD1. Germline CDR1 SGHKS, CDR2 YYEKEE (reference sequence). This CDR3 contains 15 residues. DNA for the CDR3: TGTGCCAGCAGCTTCAGGACAGGGGATTACAGTGAGCAGTTCTTC. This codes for CASSFRTGDYSEQFF.

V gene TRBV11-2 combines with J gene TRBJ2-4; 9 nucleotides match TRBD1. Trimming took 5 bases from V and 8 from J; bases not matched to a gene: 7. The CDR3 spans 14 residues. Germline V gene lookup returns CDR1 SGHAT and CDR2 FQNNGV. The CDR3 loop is CASSRGQGNDIQYF. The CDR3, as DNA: TGTGCCAGCAGCCGAGGACAGGGGAACGACATTCAGTACTTC.

This chain's CDR3 is CAWSLRGISNQPQHF. Here the CDR3 DNA reads TGTGCCTGGAGTTTGAGGGGGATCAGCAATCAGCCCCAGCATTTT. The gene calls are TRBV30 and TRBJ1-5; possible D gene TRBD1, 6 bases. Germline values: CDR1 GTSNPN, CDR2 SVGIG (reference sequence). This CDR3 is 15 amino acids long. The V end was cut by 2 bases, the J end by 1 base, with 12 bases between. Full variable domain (rest looked up from reference TRBV30 and TRBJ1-5): SQTIHQWPATLVQPVGSPLSLECTVEGTSNPNLYWYRQAAGRGLQLLFYSVGIGQISSEVPQNLSASRPQDRQFILSSKKLLLSDSGFYLCAWSLRGISNQPQHFGDGTRLSIL.

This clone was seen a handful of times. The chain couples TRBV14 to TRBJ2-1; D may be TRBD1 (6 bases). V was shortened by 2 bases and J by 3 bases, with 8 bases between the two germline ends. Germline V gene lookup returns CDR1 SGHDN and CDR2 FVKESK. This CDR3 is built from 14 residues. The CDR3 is CASSQRDIYNEQFF. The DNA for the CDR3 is TGTGCCAGCAGCCAACGGGACATCTACAATGAGCAGTTCTTC.

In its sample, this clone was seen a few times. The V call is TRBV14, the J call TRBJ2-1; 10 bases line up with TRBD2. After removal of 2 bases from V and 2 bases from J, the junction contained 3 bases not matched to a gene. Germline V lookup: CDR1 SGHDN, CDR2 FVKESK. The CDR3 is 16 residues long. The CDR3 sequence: CASSQPGLATYNEQFF. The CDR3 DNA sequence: TGTGCCAGCAGCCAACCGGGACTAGCGACCTACAATGAGCAGTTCTTC.

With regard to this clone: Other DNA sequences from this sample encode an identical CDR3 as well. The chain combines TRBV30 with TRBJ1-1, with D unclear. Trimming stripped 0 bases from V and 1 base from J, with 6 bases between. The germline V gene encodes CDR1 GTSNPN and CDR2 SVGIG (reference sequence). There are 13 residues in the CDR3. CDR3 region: CAWSVRENTEAFF. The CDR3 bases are TGTGCCTGGAGTGTACGTGAGAACACTGAAGCTTTCTTT.

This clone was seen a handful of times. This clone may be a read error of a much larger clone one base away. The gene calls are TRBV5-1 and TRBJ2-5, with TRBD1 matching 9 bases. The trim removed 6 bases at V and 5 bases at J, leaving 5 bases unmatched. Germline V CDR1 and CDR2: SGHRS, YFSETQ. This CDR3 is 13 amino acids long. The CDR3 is CASTRDRDETQYF. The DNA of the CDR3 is TGCGCCAGCACCCGGGACAGGGATGAGACCCAGTACTTC.

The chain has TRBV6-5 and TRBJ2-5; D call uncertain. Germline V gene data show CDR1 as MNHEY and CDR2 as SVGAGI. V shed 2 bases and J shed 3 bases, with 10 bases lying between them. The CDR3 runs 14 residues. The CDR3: CASSYLGLEETQYF. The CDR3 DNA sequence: TGTGCCAGCAGTTACCTAGGTTTAGAAGAGACCCAGTACTTC.